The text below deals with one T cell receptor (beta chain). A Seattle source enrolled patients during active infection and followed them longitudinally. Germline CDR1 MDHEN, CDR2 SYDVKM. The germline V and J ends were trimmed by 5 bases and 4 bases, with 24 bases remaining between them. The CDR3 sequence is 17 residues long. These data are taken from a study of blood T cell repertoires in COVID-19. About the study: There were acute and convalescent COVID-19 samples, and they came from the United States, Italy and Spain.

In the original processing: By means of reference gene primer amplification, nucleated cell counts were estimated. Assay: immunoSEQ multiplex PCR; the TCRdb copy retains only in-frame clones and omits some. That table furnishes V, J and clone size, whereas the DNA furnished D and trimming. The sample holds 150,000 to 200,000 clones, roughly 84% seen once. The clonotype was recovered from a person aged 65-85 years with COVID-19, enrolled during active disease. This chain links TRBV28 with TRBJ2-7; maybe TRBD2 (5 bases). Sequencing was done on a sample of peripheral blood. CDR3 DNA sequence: TGTGCCAGCAGTCCCATTCCTGGGAGAGGGAGCCTGTACGAGCAGTACTTC. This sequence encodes CASSPIPGRGSLYEQYF.